This TCR beta chain was observed in a study of CD8 T cells in Susac syndrome. CDR1 and CDR2 from the germline V gene are SEHNR and FQNEAQ (reference sequence). This CDR3 region has 17 residues. V lost 5 bases to trimming and J lost 0 bases, with 14 bases between them. Reverse transcription of roughly 0.5 to 1 ug RNA was carried out with random hexamers. TCRdb redid the calling of the immunoSEQ multiplex PCR reads with MiXCR, one entry per CDR3 protein. Of hundreds of thousands of distinct CDR3 sequences in the sample, roughly 85% are singletons; the top ten hold about 0.12%. This chain links TRBV7-9 with TRBJ1-6; tentatively, D is TRBD1 (5 bases). Material for sequencing was CD8+ T cells from PBMCs. This clonotype originated in a human donor with multiple sclerosis. CDR3 sequence (DNA): TGTGCCAGCAGCGGTTCTTCAGGGAGCTCCTATAATTCACCCCTCCACTTT. This codes for CASSGSSGSSYNSPLHF.